This TCR beta chain was retrieved from a study of identical twins. The study's findings and limits: Researchers reported excess low generation probability among twin-shared out-of-frame alpha sequences. Instead of following the same donors, the conclusions were based on cross-sectional statistical analysis.

CDR3 length: 13 amino acids. Trimming removed 5 bases from V and 4 bases from J, with 11 bases in between. Every sampled donor was Caucasian and healthy. As concerns this clonotype: Its antigen remains unknown.

Each CDR3 protein gets one entry after TCRdb re-called the 5' RACE reads with MiXCR. The sample comprises about 530,000 distinct CDR3 sequences, approximately 20% of which are singletons, and approximately 0.5% rests with the top ten. These sequences were also reported in another study, on yellow fever vaccine responses in identical twins. That publication notes: Among the twins, the vaccine T cell response reportedly seemed partly convergent and partly personalized.

The specimen sequenced was CD4+ T cells sorted from blood. The rearrangement links TRBV12-3 or TRBV12-4 to TRBJ1-2; D gene unclear. This receptor was obtained from a woman aged 18-35 years in good health. The CDR3 sequence: CASSRRDSYGYTF. CDR3 bases: TGTGCCAGCAGTCGAAGGGATTCCTATGGCTACACCTTC.